Each of the 22 T cell receptor beta chains below was sequenced from the same sample in a study of blood T cell repertoires in COVID-19. TCRdb keeps only in-frame clones here, not all; method: immunoSEQ multiplex PCR. The sample holds some 120,000 clones, more than 80% seen once. The sample was peripheral blood. Receptor source: a human donor in a cohort sampled during active COVID-19.

The V gene is TRBV19, the J gene TRBJ1-2; 7 bases match TRBD1. Germline V CDR1 and CDR2: LNHDA, SQIVND (reference sequence). Trimming took 5 bases from V and 4 from J; bases not matched to a gene: 10. CDR3 size: 15 residues. The CDR3 is CASSPKTGPTYGYTF. The CDR3 DNA sequence: TGTGCCAGTAGTCCAAAGACAGGGCCTACCTATGGCTACACCTTC.

The chain uses TRBV27 and TRBJ1-2, with 8 positions matching TRBD1. This CDR3 contains 14 residues. V lost 4 bases to trimming and J lost 5 bases; unmatched junction nucleotides: 6. Per the germline V gene, CDR1 is MNHEY and CDR2 is SMNVEV (reference sequence). The CDR3 here is CASSSQGAGYGYTF. The DNA of the CDR3 is TGTGCCAGCAGTTCGCAGGGGGCAGGGTATGGCTACACCTTC.

The J gene is TRBJ1-2, the V gene TRBV19, with 7 bases aligning to TRBD1. With V trimmed by 9 bases and J by 5 bases, 9 bases remained unmatched. The CDR3 covers 13 residues. CDR1 is LNHDA and CDR2 is SQIVND in the germline V gene (reference sequence). CDR3 in DNA: TGTGCCAGCGGGGACAGTTCGCGGTATGGCTACACCTTC. Translation: CASGDSSRYGYTF.

The V gene is TRBV10-3, the J gene TRBJ1-6; 9 bases line up with TRBD1. CDR3 length equals 14 residues. Losses at the gene ends were 6 bases for V and 6 bases for J; bases not matched to a gene: 3. Per the germline V gene, CDR1 is ENHRY and CDR2 is SYGVKD. The CDR3 DNA reads TGTGCCATCAGGACAGGGGGGAGTAATTCACCCCTCCACTTT. Encoded protein: CAIRTGGSNSPLHF.

The V and J genes are TRBV7-9 and TRBJ2-6; TRBD2 aligns across 7 bases. The V and J ends lost 8 bases and 4 bases, in that order; junction bases with no gene match: 11. This CDR3 contains 16 residues. Germline CDR1 and CDR2: SEHNR and FQNEAQ (reference sequence). The CDR3 is CASGGGGVRGANVLTF. In DNA, the CDR3 is TGTGCCAGCGGCGGGGGAGGGGTGCGCGGGGCCAACGTCCTGACTTTC.

In its sample, this clone was seen a few times. The V gene is TRBV4-3, the J gene TRBJ2-3; 10 bases are a match to TRBD2. The CDR3 totals 18 residues. The ends lost 0 bases at V and 2 bases at J; junction bases unmatched: 8. The germline CDR1 and CDR2 sequences are LGHNA and YSLEER. The CDR3 DNA reads TGCGCCAGCAGCCAAGAGCCTAGCGGGGGTCATGACACAGATACGCAGTATTTT. Translation gives CASSQEPSGGHDTDTQYF.

The V gene is TRBV6-2 or TRBV6-3, the J gene TRBJ2-7; the match to TRBD2 covers 13 bases. This CDR3 region has 16 residues. V was pared by 2 bases and J by 2 bases, with 3 bases of the junction left unmatched. Germline CDR1 and CDR2: MNHEY and SVGEGT. CDR3 bases: TGTGCCAGCAGTTACCGGACTAGCGGGAGCGCCTACGAGCAGTACTTC. This codes for CASSYRTSGSAYEQYF.

J is TRBJ1-1 and V is TRBV19; TRBD1 matches at 7 bases. This CDR3 contains 17 residues. CDR1 is LNHDA, CDR2 SQIVND, per germline (reference sequence). V shed 5 bases, J shed 0 bases, and the junction held 12 bases outside the gene matches. The CDR3 sequence: CASSPPDRIYVNTEAFF. CDR3 nucleotides: TGTGCCAGTAGTCCCCCGGACAGGATCTATGTGAACACTGAAGCTTTCTTT.

The genes are TRBV9 and TRBJ1-2, with 7 bases identical to TRBD1. The CDR3 contains 14 residues. V was clipped by 3 bases and J by 4 bases; unmatched bases: 6. Germline V gene lookup returns CDR1 SGDLS and CDR2 YYNGEE. The CDR3, as DNA: TGTGCCAGCAGCGGACAGGGCACGACCTATGGCTACACCTTC. Translation: CASSGQGTTYGYTF.

The V gene is TRBV9, the J gene TRBJ2-5; 9 bases fit TRBD2. CDR1 is SGDLS, CDR2 YYNGEE, per germline. The CDR3 loop spans 15 amino acids. V shed 5 bases and J 1 base; nucleotides not matched to a gene: 6. As DNA, the CDR3 is TGTGCCAGCAGTGAGAGCGGGAGGCCCCAAGAGACCCAGTACTTC. It specifies CASSESGRPQETQYF.

This sequence joins TRBV30 and TRBJ2-1, with D maybe TRBD1 (6 bases). The CDR3 is made up of 14 amino acids. In germline, CDR1 is GTSNPN, CDR2 SVGIG (reference sequence). V was pared by 4 bases and J by 4 bases, with 14 bases between. This chain's CDR3 is CAWTRDTFYNEQFF. CDR3 sequence (DNA): TGTGCCTGGACCCGGGACACCTTTTACAATGAGCAGTTCTTC.

V is TRBV7-8 and J is TRBJ2-7; 13 nucleotides align to TRBD2. Germline V gene sequence: CDR1 SGHVS, CDR2 FQNEAQ. CDR3 length: 16 amino acids. J gave up 2 bases and V 5 bases, and 6 bases lay outside the gene matches. The CDR3 DNA reads TGTGCCAGCAGCGGAGTGGGACTAGCGGGAACCTACGAGCAGTACTTC. Amino acids: CASSGVGLAGTYEQYF.

The V gene is TRBV7-2, the J gene TRBJ1-5; 10 positions match TRBD1. The V and J ends lost 5 bases and 6 bases, in that order; junction bases with no gene match: 4. The CDR3 consists of 14 residues. CDR1 is SGHTA and CDR2 is FQGNSA in the germline V gene. The CDR3 sequence is CASSGDRGIQPQHF. The CDR3 coding sequence is TGTGCCAGCAGCGGGGACAGGGGCATTCAGCCCCAGCATTTT.

The chain links TRBV19 to TRBJ2-7, with D tentatively TRBD1 (6 bases). Deletions cut 3 bases from V and 2 bases from J, with 14 bases between. The CDR3 has 15 residues. CDR1 LNHDA and CDR2 SQIVND come from the germline V gene (reference sequence). CDR3 nucleotides: TGTGCCAGTAGTATTCTCGGGACACCTACCTACGAGCAGTACTTC. Amino acids: CASSILGTPTYEQYF.

This clone was recorded a few times. V and J are TRBV6-6 and TRBJ1-6; D might be TRBD1 (6 bases). CDR1 is MNHNY, CDR2 SVGAGI, per germline (reference sequence). Trimming removed 6 bases from V and 6 bases from J, with 9 bases in between. There are 13 residues in the CDR3. The CDR3: CASRGQFNSPLHF. CDR3 nucleotides: TGTGCCAGCAGAGGACAGTTTAATTCACCCCTCCACTTT.

V usage is TRBV4-3 and J usage is TRBJ2-3; the match to TRBD2 covers 12 bases. After removal of 0 bases from V and 6 bases from J, the junction contained 7 bases not matched to a gene. The germline V gene encodes CDR1 LGHNA and CDR2 YSLEER. The CDR3 runs to 17 residues. The CDR3 coding sequence is TGCGCCAGCAGCCAAGAGGGCCCTAGCGGGAGGGGGGATACGCAGTATTTT. This encodes CASSQEGPSGRGDTQYF.

The chain joins TRBV2 to TRBJ1-5; D may be TRBD1 (5 bases). The V gene's germline CDR1 is SNHLY and CDR2 FYNNEI. The V gene lost 6 bases and the J gene lost 6 bases, with 12 bases spanning the gap. The CDR3 spans 13 residues. CDR3 nucleotides: TGTGCCAGCAGGGAAAGCGGGGCTCAGCCCCAGCATTTT. Its protein is CASRESGAQPQHF.

The chain recombines TRBV4-1 with TRBJ2-3; tentatively, D is TRBD2 (6 bases). V gave up 1 base and J gave up 0 bases, with 14 bases separating them. Looked up from germline, CDR1 is MGHRA and CDR2 is YSYEKL. The CDR3 consists of 17 residues. CDR3 in amino acids: CASSQGGAATSTDTQYF. CDR3 in DNA: TGCGCCAGCAGCCAAGGCGGGGCCGCCACTAGCACAGATACGCAGTATTTT.

The chain uses TRBV5-1 and TRBJ2-5, with D tentatively TRBD1 (6 bases). V lost 1 base to trimming and J lost 5 bases, with 18 bases between them. The CDR3 runs to 16 residues. CDR1 and CDR2 from the germline V gene are SGHRS and YFSETQ. As DNA, the CDR3 is TGCGCCAGCAGCTTGAACCCTCAGGGGCGAGTGGAGACCCAGTACTTC. Translation gives CASSLNPQGRVETQYF.

The chain employs TRBV5-1 and TRBJ2-3, with D possibly being TRBD2 (5 bases). The CDR3 totals 16 residues. The germline V gene has CDR1 SGHRS and CDR2 YFSETQ. Trimming took 4 bases from V and 0 from J, leaving 15 bases between them. The chain's CDR3 is CASSPEAATSTDTQYF. CDR3 coding DNA: TGCGCCAGCAGCCCTGAAGCGGCAACTAGCACAGATACGCAGTATTTT.

The chain joins TRBV14 to TRBJ2-7; TRBD2 agrees at 12 bases. V lost 5 bases to trimming and J lost 7 bases; unmatched junction nucleotides: 12. Germline CDR1 is SGHDN and CDR2 is FVKESK. The CDR3 is 16 residues long. Here the CDR3 reads CASSNSRLAGVGEQYF. In nucleotides, the CDR3 is TGTGCCAGCAGCAACTCGCGACTAGCGGGAGTAGGTGAGCAGTACTTC.

Written as DNA, the CDR3 is TGCGCCAGCAGCTACGACAGGACCGGCACTGAAGCTTTCTTT. The encoded protein is CASSYDRTGTEAFF. The rearrangement uses TRBV5-1 and TRBJ1-1; a weak D match, TRBD1 (6 bases). The CDR3 is 14 residues long. CDR1 SGHRS and CDR2 YFSETQ come from the germline V gene. Trimming shortened V by 3 bases and J by 4 bases, and 13 bases separated the two germline ends.